This TCR beta chain was sequenced during a study of glioma-infiltrating T cells. Study outcomes and limitations: Shared blood CDR3 signature motifs marked patients with low tissue-blood divergence.

Regarding this clonotype: As yet, its antigen is unknown.

Using RNA template, CDR3s of TCR alpha and beta were amplified with iRepertoire arm-PCR. For one-step reverse transcription and amplification, roughly 100-400 ng of tissue mRNA or PBMC total RNA was used. TCRdb analysed the multiplex PCR reads with MiXCR anew, one entry per CDR3 protein. The table records about 380,000 distinct CDR3 sequences, 41% of them present only once. This CDR3 contains 17 residues. V lost 3 bases, J lost 5 bases, and 19 bases lay in between. Germline V gives CDR1 MNHEY, CDR2 SMNVEV (reference sequence). Sequenced sample: glioma tissue, nonneoplastic brain tissue, or PBMCs (not recorded which). The V and J genes are TRBV27 and TRBJ1-4; no clear D. The sequence was obtained from a human donor with low-grade glioma or glioblastoma, undergoing nonglioma brain surgery, or in good health (not recorded which). The CDR3 reads CASSFKGGLDGNEKLFF. The CDR3 region has the DNA TGTGCCAGCAGTTTTAAGGGAGGCCTGGATGGGAATGAAAAACTGTTTTTT.